One and the same sample provided the 11 T cell receptor beta chains below, sequenced in a study of blood T cell repertoires in COVID-19. Here immunoSEQ multiplex PCR was the method, and the copy in TCRdb shows in-frame clones only, minus some. Altogether about 230,000 clones are present, around 80% being singletons, with the ten largest covering 2% to 2.5%. The material sequenced was peripheral blood. The origin of the receptors is a man aged 40-49 years who had recovered from COVID-19.

In this sample, this clone turned up a few times. V and J are TRBV7-2 and TRBJ1-1, with 7 bases matching TRBD1. V trimming: 4 bases; J trimming: 4 bases; junction bases outside the gene matches: 9. In germline, CDR1 is SGHTA, CDR2 FQGNSA. The CDR3 runs 15 residues. The CDR3 sequence is CASSSQGGPSTEAFF. CDR3 DNA sequence: TGTGCCAGCAGCTCCCAGGGGGGTCCGTCCACTGAAGCTTTCTTT.

The CDR3 sequence is CASSFATGMYGYTF. The CDR3 nucleotides read TGCGCCAGCAGCTTCGCGACGGGGATGTATGGCTACACCTTC. The chain carries TRBV5-1 and TRBJ1-2; no clear D gene. CDR1 is SGHRS and CDR2 is YFSETQ in the germline V gene. The CDR3 has 14 amino acids. V was pared by 2 bases and J by 5 bases, with 13 bases between.

The rearrangement joins TRBV6-6 to TRBJ2-3; D is undetermined. Germline-derived CDR1 and CDR2 are MNHNY and SVGAGI (reference sequence). Trimming removed 5 bases at V and 2 bases at J, with 20 bases between. The CDR3 extends over 17 amino acids. CDR3 in amino acids: CASSRTGGAAYTDTQYF. The CDR3 DNA follows: TGTGCCAGCAGTCGGACCGGTGGTGCGGCCTACACAGATACGCAGTATTTT.

The chain couples TRBV20-1 to TRBJ1-1; possibly TRBD1 for D (5 bases). Deletions cut 3 bases from V and 0 bases from J, with 14 bases between. Germline loops: CDR1 DFQATT, CDR2 SNEGSKA (reference sequence). The CDR3 runs 15 residues. CDR3 region: CSASTDKLLNTEAFF. The CDR3 DNA reads as TGCAGTGCTAGTACGGACAAACTATTGAACACTGAAGCTTTCTTT.

CDR3: CASSFRGGRRSSYNEQFF. The CDR3 coding sequence is TGTGCCAGCAGCTTCAGAGGTGGTCGGCGCAGCTCCTACAATGAGCAGTTCTTC. This chain uses TRBV11-2 with TRBJ2-1; D not certain. This CDR3 region has 18 residues. Germline V lookup: CDR1 SGHAT, CDR2 FQNNGV. With 3 bases removed from V and 0 bases from J, the gap between germline ends came to 18 bases. Based on the CDR3 plus reference TRBV11-2 and TRBJ2-1, the full variable domain is EAGVAQSPRYKIIEKRQSVAFWCNPISGHATLYWYQQILGQGPKLLIQFQNNGVVDDSQLPKDRFSAERLKGVDSTLKIQPAKLEDSAVYLCASSFRGGRRSSYNEQFFGPGTRLTVL.

Only a few counts were recorded for this clone. V gene TRBV7-2 combines with J gene TRBJ1-2; weak D call: TRBD1 (5 bases). With 5 bases removed from V and 5 bases from J, the gap between germline ends came to 12 bases. The CDR3 has 13 amino acids. Germline V CDR1 and CDR2: SGHTA, FQGNSA. The CDR3 sequence is CASSPGVRYGYTF. The CDR3 region has the DNA TGTGCCAGCAGCCCGGGGGTTAGGTATGGCTACACCTTC.

Notes on this clone: Other DNA sequences within the sample encode an identical CDR3. The V call is TRBV18, the J call TRBJ1-1, with D tentatively TRBD1 (5 bases). Germline CDR1 and CDR2: KGHSH and LQKENI. The CDR3 spans 14 residues. V shed 3 bases and J shed 1 base, with 9 bases lying between them. As DNA, the CDR3 is TGTGCCAGCTCACCTCAGGGCGCGAACACTGAAGCTTTCTTT. Protein product: CASSPQGANTEAFF.

The sample holds a few counts of this clone. The CDR3 loop reads CASSLRGEVANYGYTF. DNA for the CDR3: TGTGCCAGCAGCCTCCGTGGAGAAGTAGCTAACTATGGCTACACCTTC. The V call is TRBV3-1 (or the pseudogene TRBV3-2), the J call TRBJ1-2, with D unclear. V dropped 4 bases and J dropped 0 bases, with 15 bases sitting between them. The CDR3 is made up of 16 amino acids. Looked up from germline, CDR1 is LGHDT and CDR2 is YNNKEL (reference sequence).

V gene TRBV6-2 or TRBV6-3 combines with J gene TRBJ2-3, with TRBD2 matching over 13 bases. Per germline, CDR1 MNHEY and CDR2 SVGEGT. The J segment lost 4 bases and the V segment lost 6 bases, leaving 10 bases of the junction unmatched. The CDR3 extends over 17 amino acids. CDR3 DNA sequence: TGTGCCAGCAGCCAACCCCGGACTAGCGGGAGTTCAGATACGCAGTATTTT. This codes for CASSQPRTSGSSDTQYF.

The chain joins TRBV30 to TRBJ1-2; 10 bases match TRBD1. The J segment lost 4 bases and the V segment lost 3 bases, leaving 5 bases of the junction unmatched. Per germline, CDR1 GTSNPN and CDR2 SVGIG (reference sequence). The CDR3 has 14 amino acids. The CDR3 loop reads CAWRDRGLGYGYTF. The CDR3 DNA sequence: TGTGCCTGGAGAGACAGGGGGCTGGGCTATGGCTACACCTTC.

This clone was seen a single time. Additional DNA sequences in this sample encode the identical CDR3. The chain links TRBV7-2 to TRBJ2-6, with D possibly being TRBD1 (6 bases). The V gene lost 3 bases and the J gene lost 1 base, with 7 bases spanning the gap. Germline V lookup: CDR1 SGHTA, CDR2 FQGNSA. This CDR3 spans 15 amino acids. The CDR3 is CASSFRGSGANVLTF. The DNA of the CDR3 is TGTGCCAGCAGCTTCAGGGGTTCTGGGGCCAACGTCCTGACTTTC.